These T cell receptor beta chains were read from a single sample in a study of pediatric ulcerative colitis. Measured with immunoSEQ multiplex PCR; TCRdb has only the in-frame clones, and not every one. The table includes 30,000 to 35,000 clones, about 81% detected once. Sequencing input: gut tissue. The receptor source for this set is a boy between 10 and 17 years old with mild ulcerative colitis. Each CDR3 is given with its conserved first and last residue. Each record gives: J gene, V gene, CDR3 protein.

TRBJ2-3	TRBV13	CASSPQGAGTQYF
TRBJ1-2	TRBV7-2	CASSRTDLYGYTF
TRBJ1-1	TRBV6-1	CASSERGTIKAFF
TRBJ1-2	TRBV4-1	CASSQVQGNYGYTF
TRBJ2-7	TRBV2	CASSESQDRPYEQYF
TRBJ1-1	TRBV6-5	CASSSLGGSNTEAFF
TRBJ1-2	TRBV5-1	CASSLASGQPSYGYTF
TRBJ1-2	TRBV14	CASSQDRDYGYTF
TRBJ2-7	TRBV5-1	CASSAPTRVYEQYF
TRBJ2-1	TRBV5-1	CASSLVSGGSDEQFF
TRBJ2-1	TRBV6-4	CASSSGGAGEQFF
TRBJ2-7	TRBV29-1	CSVVGTGQGAAYEQYF
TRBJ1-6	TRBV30	CAWSEGGNSPLHF
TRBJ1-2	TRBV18	CASSPPTRGRVNYGYTF
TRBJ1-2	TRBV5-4	CASSPRQGANYGYTF
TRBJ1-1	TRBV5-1	CASSSGPIREATEAFF
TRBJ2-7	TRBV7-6	CASSSKIAEDSLSYEQYF
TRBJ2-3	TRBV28	CASKISGGSTDTQYF
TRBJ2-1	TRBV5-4	CASRPGLASYNEQFF
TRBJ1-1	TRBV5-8	CASSLVGGGWTEAFF
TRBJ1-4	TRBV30	CACLEGALGEKLFF
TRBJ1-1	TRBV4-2	CASSQDRETEAFF
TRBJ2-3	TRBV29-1	CSANTLAGATDTQYF
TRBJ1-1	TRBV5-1	CASSSDGQANTEAFF
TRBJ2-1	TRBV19	CASGHSYNEQFF
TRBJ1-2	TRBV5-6	CASSFKGRKGSGYTF
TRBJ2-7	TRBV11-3	CASSLGQGGDEQYF
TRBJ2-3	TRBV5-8	CASSPPGAGGDTQYF
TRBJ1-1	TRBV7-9	CASSRAGRGTEAFF
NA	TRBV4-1	CASSQYTAGALSYEQYF
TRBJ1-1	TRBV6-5	CASSYSRRGTEAFF
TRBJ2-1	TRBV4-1	CASSQTLIRSSYNEQFF